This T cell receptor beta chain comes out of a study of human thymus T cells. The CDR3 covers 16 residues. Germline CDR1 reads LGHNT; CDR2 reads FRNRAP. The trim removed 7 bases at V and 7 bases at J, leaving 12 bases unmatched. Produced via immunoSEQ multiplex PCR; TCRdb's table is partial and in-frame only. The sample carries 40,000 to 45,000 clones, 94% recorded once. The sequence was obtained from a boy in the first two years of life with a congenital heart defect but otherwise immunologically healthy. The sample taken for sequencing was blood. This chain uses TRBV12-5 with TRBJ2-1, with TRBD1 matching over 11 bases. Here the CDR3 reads CASATVGDRGRNEQFF. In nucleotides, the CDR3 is TGTGCTAGTGCCACCGTGGGGGACAGGGGGAGGAATGAGCAGTTCTTC.